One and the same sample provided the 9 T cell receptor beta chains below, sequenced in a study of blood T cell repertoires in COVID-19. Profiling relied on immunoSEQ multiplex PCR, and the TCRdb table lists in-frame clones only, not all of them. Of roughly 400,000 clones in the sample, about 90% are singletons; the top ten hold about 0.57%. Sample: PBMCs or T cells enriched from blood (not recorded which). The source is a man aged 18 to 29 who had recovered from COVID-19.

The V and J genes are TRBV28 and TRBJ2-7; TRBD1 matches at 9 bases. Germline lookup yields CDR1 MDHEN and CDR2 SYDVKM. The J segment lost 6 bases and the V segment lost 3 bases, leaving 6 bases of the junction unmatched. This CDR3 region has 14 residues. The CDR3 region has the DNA TGTGCCAGCAGTTTTCCGGGACAGGGACCCGAGCAGTACTTC. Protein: CASSFPGQGPEQYF.

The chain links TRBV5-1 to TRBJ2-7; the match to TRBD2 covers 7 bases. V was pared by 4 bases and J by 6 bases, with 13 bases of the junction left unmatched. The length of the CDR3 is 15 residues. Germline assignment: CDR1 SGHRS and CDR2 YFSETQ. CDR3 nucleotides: TGCGCCAGCAGCCGCCGGGGCGGGGGAGGGACCGAGCAGTACTTC. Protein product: CASSRRGGGGTEQYF.

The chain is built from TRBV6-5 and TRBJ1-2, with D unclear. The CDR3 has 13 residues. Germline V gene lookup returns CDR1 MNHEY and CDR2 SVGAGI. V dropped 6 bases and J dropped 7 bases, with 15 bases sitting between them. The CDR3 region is CASSGVRGPGYTF. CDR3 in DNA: TGTGCCAGCAGCGGCGTGCGGGGTCCTGGCTACACCTTC.

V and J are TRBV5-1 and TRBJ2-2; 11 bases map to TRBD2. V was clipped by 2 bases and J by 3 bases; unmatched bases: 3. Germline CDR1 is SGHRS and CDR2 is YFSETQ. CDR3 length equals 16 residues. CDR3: CASSFTSGSYTGELFF. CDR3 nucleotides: TGCGCCAGCAGCTTTACTAGCGGGAGTTACACCGGGGAGCTGTTTTTT. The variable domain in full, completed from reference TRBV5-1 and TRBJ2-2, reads KAGVTQTPRYLIKTRGQQVTLSCSPISGHRSVSWYQQTPGQGLQFLFEYFSETQRNKGNFPGRFSGRQFSNSRSEMNVSTLELGDSALYLCASSFTSGSYTGELFFGEGSRLTVL.

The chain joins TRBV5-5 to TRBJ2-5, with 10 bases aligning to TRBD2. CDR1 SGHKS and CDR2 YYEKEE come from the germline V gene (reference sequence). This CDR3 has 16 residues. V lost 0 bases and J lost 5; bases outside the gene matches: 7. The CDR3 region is CASSLGLAGAMETQYF. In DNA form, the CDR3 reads TGTGCCAGCAGCTTGGGTCTAGCGGGAGCCATGGAGACCCAGTACTTC.

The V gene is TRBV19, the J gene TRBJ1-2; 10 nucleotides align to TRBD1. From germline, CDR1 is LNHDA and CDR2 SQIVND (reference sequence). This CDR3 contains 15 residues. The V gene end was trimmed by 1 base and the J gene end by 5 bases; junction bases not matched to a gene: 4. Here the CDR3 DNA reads TGTGCCAGTAGTATAGCCGGGACAGGGGAGTATGGCTACACCTTC. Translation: CASSIAGTGEYGYTF.

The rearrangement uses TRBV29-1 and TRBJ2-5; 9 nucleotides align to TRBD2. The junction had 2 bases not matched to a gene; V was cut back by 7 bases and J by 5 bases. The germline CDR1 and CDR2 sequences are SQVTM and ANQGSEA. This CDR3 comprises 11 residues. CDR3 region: CSGTSGETQYF. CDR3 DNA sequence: TGCAGCGGAACTAGCGGGGAGACCCAGTACTTC.

CDR3 in amino acids: CASGLEQGGNTIYF. CDR3 nucleotides: TGTGCTAGTGGTTTGGAACAGGGGGGAAACACCATATATTTT. The V call is TRBV12-5, the J call TRBJ1-3; 7 nucleotides match TRBD1. This CDR3 has 14 amino acids. The V and J ends lost 1 base and 4 bases, in that order; junction bases with no gene match: 1. Germline assignment: CDR1 LGHNT and CDR2 FRNRAP.

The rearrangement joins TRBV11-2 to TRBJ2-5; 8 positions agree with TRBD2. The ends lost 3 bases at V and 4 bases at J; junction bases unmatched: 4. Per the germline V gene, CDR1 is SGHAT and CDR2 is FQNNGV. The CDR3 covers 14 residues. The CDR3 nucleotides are TGTGCCAGCAGCTTGGGCGGGAGGAGAGAGACCCAGTACTTC. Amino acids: CASSLGGRRETQYF.